This is a list of T cell receptor beta chains from one sample in a study of cytomegalovirus exposure and HLA in healthy donors. TCRdb's copy holds only in-frame clones and misses some; the assay was immunoSEQ multiplex PCR. The sample has just under 90,000 clones. The sequencing input was PBMCs. The receptors were sampled from a girl aged 10 to 17 in good health and CMV-seropositive. CDR3s include the opening cysteine and the closing phenylalanine or tryptophan. The order of the fields is CDR3 length, J gene, D gene, V gene, CDR3 protein, CDR3 DNA. The D gene is left open where the match is weak.

>13|TRBJ2-5|NA|TRBV15
CATSYDTQETQYF
TGTGCCACCTCCTACGACACACAAGAGACCCAGTACTTC
>15|TRBJ2-5|NA|TRBV6-4
CASSDPGQQQETQYF
TGTGCCAGCAGTGACCCGGGACAACAACAAGAGACCCAGTACTTC
>16|TRBJ1-6|NA|TRBV6-6
CASSSRGTATPSPLHF
TGTGCCAGCAGTTCCCGCGGGACGGCCACACCTTCACCCCTCCACTTT
>14|TRBJ2-5|TRBD1|TRBV6-6
CASSLDRGRETQYF
TGTGCCAGCAGTCTCGACAGGGGGCGAGAGACCCAGTACTTC
>15|TRBJ2-2|NA|TRBV7-2
CASSLTASTQGELFF
TGTGCCAGCAGCTTGACAGCTTCGACTCAGGGGGAGCTGTTTTTT
>15|TRBJ1-5|TRBD1|TRBV4-1
CASQQGVYSNQPQHF
TGCGCCAGCCAACAGGGGGTATATAGCAATCAGCCCCAGCATTTT
>14|TRBJ1-5|NA|TRBV27
CASSRPGWDQPQHF
TGTGCCAGCAGTCGCCCAGGGTGGGATCAGCCCCAGCATTTT
>17|TRBJ1-2|NA|TRBV9
CASSEGGAALGGYGYTF
TGTGCCAGCAGCGAGGGGGGGGCGGCGCTGGGGGGCTATGGCTACACCTTC
>14|TRBJ2-2|NA|TRBV7-9
CASSLGLEAGELFF
TGTGCCAGCAGCTTAGGGTTGGAGGCCGGGGAGCTGTTTTTT
>16|TRBJ1-6|NA|TRBV19
CASSVLGGSYNSPLHF
TGTGCCAGTAGTGTTCTAGGGGGCTCCTATAATTCACCCCTCCACTTT
>14|TRBJ1-2|TRBD1|TRBV5-3
CARSSATGKGGYTF
TGTGCCAGAAGCTCCGCGACAGGGAAGGGTGGCTACACCTTC
>15|TRBJ2-4|NA|TRBV4-3
CASSQATGLGNIQYF
TGCGCCAGCAGCCAGGCTACAGGGTTAGGAAACATTCAGTACTTC
>12|TRBJ2-7|NA|TRBV29-1
CSGQESAYEQYF
TGCAGCGGACAGGAAAGCGCCTACGAGCAGTACTTC
>17|TRBJ2-7|TRBD2|TRBV5-6
CASSLWASGGVTYEQYF
TGTGCCAGCAGCTTGTGGGCTAGCGGGGGTGTCACCTACGAGCAGTACTTC
>15|TRBJ1-5|NA|TRBV27
CASRPPGSKGQPQHF
TGTGCCAGCAGACCGCCGGGATCTAAGGGTCAGCCCCAGCATTTT
>15|TRBJ2-5|TRBD2|TRBV6-5
CASSPDGGAGVSQYF
TGTGCCAGCAGCCCCGACGGGGGGGCCGGGGTGTCCCAGTACTTC
>17|TRBJ1-3|TRBD1|TRBV5-1
CASSSAGTGSAGNTIYF
TGCGCCAGCAGCTCTGCCGGGACAGGGTCAGCTGGAAACACCATATATTTT
>12|TRBJ1-5|NA|TRBV7-2
CASSLWGEPQHF
TGTGCCAGCAGCTTATGGGGGGAGCCCCAGCATTTT
>15|TRBJ2-1|NA|TRBV4-3
CASSQGLYLGNEQFF
TGCGCCAGCAGCCAAGGCCTCTATCTTGGCAATGAGCAGTTCTTC
>17|TRBJ2-5|NA|TRBV4-3
CASSQDLEGPYQETQYF
TGCGCCAGCAGCCAAGATCTGGAGGGGCCGTACCAAGAGACCCAGTACTTC
>15|TRBJ2-7|NA|TRBV4-3
CASSQDYWSGDEQYF
TGCGCCAGCAGCCAAGATTACTGGTCAGGGGACGAGCAGTACTTC
>16|TRBJ2-2|TRBD1|TRBV18
CASSPPAGGLIGELFF
TGTGCCAGCTCACCACCTGCAGGGGGATTAATCGGGGAGCTGTTTTTT
>15|TRBJ1-6|TRBD1|TRBV25-1
CASSEPGTGESSLHF
TGTGCCAGCAGTGAGCCAGGGACAGGGGAGTCCTCCCTCCACTTT
>17|TRBJ2-3|NA|TRBV7-6
CASSPRAELRATDTQYF
TGTGCCAGCAGCCCCCGGGCCGAATTGAGGGCAACAGATACGCAGTATTTT
>14|TRBJ1-4|NA|TRBV27
CASTVRRGVGKLFF
TGTGCCAGCACCGTGAGGAGGGGAGTAGGAAAACTGTTTTTT
>14|TRBJ2-2|TRBD1|TRBV5-1
CASRRGQDTGELFF
TGCGCCAGCAGGCGGGGACAGGACACCGGGGAGCTGTTTTTT
>15|TRBJ2-7|NA|TRBV29-1
CSVTLDYRGRWEQYF
TGCAGCGTTACCTTAGACTACCGAGGGAGGTGGGAGCAGTACTTC
>15|TRBJ1-4|NA|TRBV7-8
CASSLEGVPSEKLFF
TGTGCCAGCAGCCTAGAGGGGGTCCCCTCTGAAAAACTGTTTTTT
>13|TRBJ1-3|NA|TRBV4-3
CASSQERENTIYF
TGCGCCAGCAGCCAAGAACGCGAAAACACCATATATTTT
>15|TRBJ2-1|TRBD2|TRBV6-1
CASVLGLALHNEQFF
TGTGCCAGCGTCCTGGGACTAGCGCTTCACAATGAGCAGTTCTTC
>14|TRBJ1-2|NA|TRBV5-6
CASSLGRIGKGYTF
TGTGCCAGCAGCTTGGGACGTATCGGGAAGGGCTACACCTTC
>14|TRBJ1-4|NA|TRBV28
CASSRPYRNEKLFF
TGTGCCAGCAGTCGACCGTACAGGAATGAAAAACTGTTTTTT
>16|TRBJ2-3|NA|TRBV4-1
CASSQGASRLGNTQYF
TGCGCCAGCAGCCAAGGGGCTAGCCGGCTTGGAAATACGCAGTATTTT
>15|TRBJ1-2|NA|TRBV30
CAWSVQTGPNYGYTF
TGTGCCTGGAGTGTTCAGACGGGTCCTAACTATGGCTACACCTTC
>12|TRBJ1-1|NA|TRBV6-6
CASRDLNTEAFF
TGTGCCAGCAGGGACTTGAACACTGAAGCTTTCTTT
>17|TRBJ1-6|TRBD1|TRBV28
CASSLDSLGQGNSPLHF
TGTGCCAGCAGTTTGGATTCCCTGGGACAGGGGAATTCACCCCTCCACTTT
>14|TRBJ2-7|NA|TRBV9
CASSVASGSYEQYF
TGTGCCAGCAGCGTAGCCAGCGGCTCCTACGAGCAGTACTTC
>14|TRBJ2-2|NA|TRBV25-1
CASSKGHTTGELFF
TGTGCCAGCAGCAAGGGACACACCACCGGGGAGCTGTTTTTT
>15|TRBJ2-7|TRBD2|TRBV6-5
CASRPGSSGSYEQYF
TGTGCCAGCAGGCCTGGGTCTAGCGGCTCCTACGAGCAGTACTTC
>19|TRBJ1-6|NA|TRBV7-6
CASSSYPPDPSRDNSPLHF
TGTGCCAGCAGCTCCTACCCGCCGGATCCTTCGAGGGATAATTCACCCCTCCACTTT
>13|TRBJ2-2|NA|TRBV6-5
CASWAGTTGELFF
TGTGCCAGCTGGGCAGGAACCACCGGGGAGCTGTTTTTT
>17|TRBJ2-6|TRBD1|TRBV5-6
CASSARTGIPGANVLTF
TGTGCCAGCAGCGCCCGGACAGGGATCCCTGGGGCCAACGTCCTGACTTTC
>14|TRBJ2-3|NA|TRBV7-2
CASSRLGPTDTQYF
TGTGCCAGCAGTCGACTAGGGCCCACAGATACGCAGTATTTT
>13|TRBJ2-1|TRBD1|TRBV5-4
CAYRTGTTAEQFF
TGTGCCTACAGGACAGGGACAACAGCTGAGCAGTTCTTC
>13|TRBJ2-5|NA|TRBV7-6
CASSSSLRETQYF
TGTGCCAGCAGCTCCTCTCTGCGGGAGACCCAGTACTTC
>18|TRBJ2-3|TRBD1|TRBV4-3
CASSHGKWGQTSTDTQYF
TGCGCCAGCAGCCATGGAAAATGGGGACAGACTAGCACAGATACGCAGTATTTT
>16|TRBJ2-1|TRBD2|TRBV29-1
CSVSTLGAGGLNEQFF
TGCAGCGTTTCGACGTTGGGAGCGGGGGGGCTTAATGAGCAGTTCTTC
>14|TRBJ1-6|NA|TRBV4-3
CASSPLVGEVSLHF
TGCGCCAGCAGCCCCCTAGTGGGGGAGGTGTCCCTCCACTTT
>15|TRBJ2-1|TRBD2|TRBV5-6
CASSSCSGGCDEQFF
TGTGCCAGCAGCTCCTGTAGCGGGGGGTGCGATGAGCAGTTCTTC
>15|TRBJ2-1|TRBD2|TRBV6-5
CASSYMAGGQGEQFF
TGTGCCAGCAGTTACATGGCGGGGGGGCAGGGTGAGCAGTTCTTC
>16|TRBJ2-5|NA|TRBV7-2
CASSLGEQGPQENQYF
TGTGCCAGCAGCTTGGGGGAACAGGGCCCCCAAGAGAACCAGTACTTC
>15|TRBJ1-4|NA|TRBV2
CASSEEAATNEKLFF
TGTGCCAGCAGTGAGGAGGCTGCAACTAATGAAAAACTGTTTTTT
>15|TRBJ2-7|TRBD1|TRBV2
CASRGRTGGDVKQYF
TGTGCCAGCAGAGGTCGGACAGGGGGAGATGTAAAGCAGTACTTC
>12|TRBJ1-1|NA|TRBV7-9
CASSLGLGEAFF
TGTGCCAGCAGCTTGGGACTGGGTGAAGCTTTCTTT
>15|TRBJ2-3|NA|TRBV6-5
CASSYSIGEADTQYF
TGTGCCAGCAGTTACTCTATAGGGGAGGCAGATACGCAGTATTTT
>16|TRBJ2-1|TRBD2|TRBV29-1
CSGGGGQASGVYEQFF
TGCAGCGGTGGAGGGGGTCAGGCTAGCGGGGTCTATGAGCAGTTCTTC